Listed below are T cell receptor beta chains from one sample, sequenced in a study of T cell repertoires in cytomegalovirus infection. Each CDR3 protein gets one entry after TCRdb re-called the reads with MiXCR. The table shows about 360,000 distinct CDR3 sequences, with 15% to 20% occurring only once. Sequencing input: PBMCs. All receptors derive from a human donor in good health (CMV status not recorded). Some clones in this sample may be carry-over from other donors' samples. Each CDR3 is given with its conserved first and last residue. The D gene is left open where the match is weak. A row's size may be missing; if present it is once, few, many or a size class.

clone_size	d_call	v_call	j_call	cdr3_nt	cdr3_aa
many	NA	TRBV10-3	TRBJ1-2	TGTGCCATCAGTGTCGGGACGGCTTCTGTAGGGGATGGCTACACCTTC	CAISVGTASVGDGYTF
few	NA	TRBV6-1	TRBJ2-7	TGTGCCAGCACCACCGGATTCACCTACGAGCAGTACTTC	CASTTGFTYEQYF
NA	NA	TRBV14	TRBJ1-6	TGTGCCAGCAGCCAAGCCCTTAATTCACCCCTCCACTTT	CASSQALNSPLHF
NA	NA	TRBV19	TRBJ1-5	TGTGCCAGTAGTCCCCCCGCGCGAGATAGCAATCAGCCCCAGCATTTT	CASSPPARDSNQPQHF
many	NA	TRBV7-2	TRBJ1-1	TGTGCCAGCAGCTCCCTCGGCAGCCGGAACACTGAAGCTTTCTTT	CASSSLGSRNTEAFF
many	TRBD2	TRBV7-2	TRBJ2-3	TGTGCCAGCAGCCGGACTAGCGGAGCGGGCACAGATACGCAGTATTTT	CASSRTSGAGTDTQYF
few	NA	TRBV15	TRBJ2-5	TGTGCCACCAGCAGAGACCGGGAAAACCGGGTCTTGGGGGAGACCCAGTACTTC	CATSRDRENRVLGETQYF
few	NA	TRBV5-1	TRBJ1-2	TGCGCCAGCAGCGGGGACCGGTATGGCTACACCTTC	CASSGDRYGYTF
many	TRBD2	TRBV7-2	TRBJ2-7	TGTGCCAGCAGCTTGTCTAGCGGCCTAGCTAGAGAGCAGTACTTC	CASSLSSGLAREQYF
few	TRBD2	TRBV7-9	TRBJ2-7	TGTGCCAGCAGCTCGCCGGGACTAGGCTACGAGCAGTACTTC	CASSSPGLGYEQYF
NA	NA	TRBV20-1	TRBJ2-5	TGCAGTGCCACTGACGCCGGGCTAGGCCAAGAGACCCAGTACTTC	CSATDAGLGQETQYF
NA	NA	TRBV5-6	TRBJ2-2	TGTGCCAGCAGCTTGGGGCCAGGGAACACCGGGGAGCTGTTTTTT	CASSLGPGNTGELFF
NA	NA	TRBV19	TRBJ1-1	TGTGCCAGTAGTCTCCGACAGGATCAAGTGAACACTGAAGCTTTCTTT	CASSLRQDQVNTEAFF
few	NA	TRBV20-1	TRBJ2-3	TGCAGTGCTAGAGATTACGACCCTACAGATACGCAGTATTTT	CSARDYDPTDTQYF
few	NA	TRBV15	TRBJ1-1	TGTGCCACCAGCAGAGATGGGCAGGCTGAAGCTTTCTTT	CATSRDGQAEAFF
NA	TRBD2	TRBV19	TRBJ2-3	TGTGCCAGTAGTACGGTAGCGGGAGAGGTGGTAGATACGCAGTATTTT	CASSTVAGEVVDTQYF
few	TRBD1	TRBV15	TRBJ1-2	TGTGCCACCAGCCCCGGGACAGCCAACTATGGCTACACCTTC	CATSPGTANYGYTF
NA	NA	TRBV7-2	TRBJ2-5	TGTGCCAGCACAGTGAAGGTGACCCAGTACTTC	CASTVKVTQYF